Listed here is a single T cell receptor (beta chain). This entry belongs to a study of blood T cell repertoires in COVID-19. About the study: T cells, B-cell-depleted T cells, or PBMCs provided the cDNA or gDNA that served as material.

Germline V lookup: CDR1 PRHDT, CDR2 FYEKMQ (reference sequence). The CDR3 covers 17 residues. Trimming left V 4 bases short and J 4 bases short, with 22 bases between. Using immunoSEQ multiplex PCR, the repertoire was profiled, and TCRdb retains in-frame clones only, with some absent. The table has about 57,000 clones, roughly 80% seen once. What was sequenced was peripheral blood. The clonotype comes from a woman in her sixties or seventies with acute or convalescent COVID-19. The chain combines TRBV13 with TRBJ1-2; no firm D call. DNA of the CDR3: TGTGCCAGCAGCTCCATCTCCCCAACTCTGGCGGGCTATGGCTACACCTTC. It translates to CASSSISPTLAGYGYTF.